The clone carrying this T cell receptor beta chain was seen more than once but under ten times. The data were obtained in a study of blood T cell repertoires in COVID-19. Study-wide background: Whether acute or convalescent, the COVID-19 samples came from the United States, Italy and Spain. T cells, B-cell-depleted T cells, or PBMCs provided the cDNA or gDNA that served as material.

In the original analysis: From reference gene primer amplification, estimates of nucleated cell counts were derived. Data came from immunoSEQ multiplex PCR; TCRdb stores just in-frame clones and leaves some out. V, J and clone size are taken as reported in that table, and D and trimming were inferred from the DNA itself. The top ten hold 2.2% of the sample, which has 310,000 or so clones, just over 90% seen once. A Seattle source enrolled patients during active infection and followed them longitudinally. This TCR was recovered from a woman aged 25 to 39 with COVID-19, enrolled during active disease. The sample taken for sequencing was peripheral blood.

The CDR3 protein is CASSFLVQGVGTGELFF. DNA of the CDR3: TGTGCCAGCAGTTTTCTAGTACAGGGAGTTGGGACCGGGGAGCTGTTTTTT. The chain uses TRBV27 and TRBJ2-2; maybe TRBD1 (6 bases). CDR3 length equals 17 residues. Trimming shortened V by 3 bases and J by 5 bases, and 19 bases separated the two germline ends. CDR1 is MNHEY and CDR2 is SMNVEV in the germline V gene (reference sequence).